These 15 T cell receptor beta chains were sequenced from one sample in a study of T cell repertoires in cytomegalovirus infection. TCRdb re-called the reads with MiXCR, one entry per CDR3 protein. This sample has around 450,000 distinct CDR3 sequences, with 10% to 12% found just once. The sequencing input was PBMCs. These receptors were obtained from a human donor in good health (CMV status not recorded). Some clones in this sample may be carry-over from other donors' samples.

The rearrangement joins TRBV2 to TRBJ2-1; 12 positions match TRBD2. The germline V gene encodes CDR1 SNHLY and CDR2 FYNNEI. The V and J ends lost 6 bases and 9 bases, in that order; junction bases with no gene match: 12. This CDR3 has 16 amino acids. CDR3 DNA sequence: TGTGCCAGCAGGGATATCCTAGCGGGGGGGCGTTTTGAGCAGTTCTTC. It specifies CASRDILAGGRFEQFF.

This clonotype was found many times. The rearrangement uses TRBV11-3 and TRBJ2-5; 10 nucleotides align to TRBD1. Germline V CDR1 and CDR2: SGHNT, YENEEA. V lost 3 bases and J lost 1; bases outside the gene matches: 2. The CDR3 totals 15 residues. CDR3 protein: CASSLRTGGQETQYF. The DNA of the CDR3 is TGTGCCAGCAGCTTGCGGACAGGGGGCCAAGAGACCCAGTACTTC. The whole variable domain, filled in from reference TRBV11-3 and TRBJ2-5, reads EAGVVQSPRYKIIEKKQPVAFWCNPISGHNTLYWYLQNLGQGPELLIRYENEEAVDDSQLPKDRFSAERLKGVDSTLKIQPAELGDSAVYLCASSLRTGGQETQYFGPGTRLLVL.

Many counts were recorded for this clonotype. At one end, the junction sequence differs from germline, possibly due to a read error. The chain joins TRBV7-8 to TRBJ2-7, with D tentatively TRBD1 (5 bases). Germline V CDR1 and CDR2: SGHVS, FQNEAQ. The CDR3 is made up of 14 amino acids. The CDR3 sequence: CASSLPLVGAGLDF. DNA for the CDR3: TGTGCCAGCAGCTTACCCCTAGTTGGGGCAGGGCTCGACTTC.

The V and J genes are TRBV20-1 and TRBJ2-7; possible D gene TRBD1, 5 bases. The CDR3 is made up of 13 amino acids. V was cut by 3 bases and J by 6 bases, with 15 bases left in between. Germline CDR1 reads DFQATT; CDR2 reads SNEGSKA (reference sequence). CDR3 bases: TGCAGTGCTAGCCGCCAGGGTGGACGCGAGCAGTACTTC. Its translation: CSASRQGGREQYF.

This clonotype was seen repeatedly, ten times or more. The V and J genes are TRBV7-9 and TRBJ1-1; D might be TRBD1 (6 bases). Between the trimmed V and J ends, which lost 6 bases and 7 bases, there was a span of 12 bases. The CDR3 totals 12 residues. The germline CDR1 and CDR2 sequences are SEHNR and FQNEAQ (reference sequence). The CDR3 is CASRLGGGEAFF. The DNA of the CDR3 is TGTGCCAGCAGATTGGGGGGCGGTGAAGCTTTCTTT.

This clonotype was seen a handful of times. The chain employs TRBV7-8 and TRBJ1-6; TRBD1 might be the D (5 bases). Germline values: CDR1 SGHVS, CDR2 FQNEAQ. The CDR3 has 16 amino acids. The V and J ends lost 0 bases and 9 bases respectively, with 15 bases between them. CDR3 DNA sequence: TGTGCCAGCAGCTTAGCGGGGGGAGGGGCGGGTTCACCCCTCCACTTT. Its translation is CASSLAGGGAGSPLHF.

This clonotype turned up a few times. The genes are TRBV12-3 or TRBV12-4 and TRBJ2-3; D tentatively fits TRBD1 or TRBD2 (6 bases each). The CDR3 totals 15 residues. Trimming removed 0 bases at V and 4 bases at J, with 11 bases between. CDR3 residues: CASSLAVGGADTQYF. The CDR3 DNA is TGTGCCAGCAGTTTAGCTGTGGGGGGCGCAGATACGCAGTATTTT.

This clonotype was counted ten times or more. CDR3 in amino acids: CASSSWGVERFDSPLHF. The DNA for the CDR3 is TGCGCCAGCAGCAGCTGGGGGGTGGAACGATTCGATTCACCCCTCCACTTT. The chain carries TRBV5-1 and TRBJ1-6, with a weak D call TRBD1 (5 bases). Trimming stripped 4 bases from V and 8 bases from J, with 22 bases between. Germline values: CDR1 SGHRS, CDR2 YFSETQ. The CDR3 is made up of 17 amino acids.

The sample holds a few counts of this clonotype. The V gene is TRBV11-2, the J gene TRBJ1-3; tentatively, D is TRBD1 (6 bases). Trimming stripped 2 bases from V and 2 bases from J, with 16 bases between. There are 17 residues in the CDR3. Germline loops: CDR1 SGHAT, CDR2 FQNNGV. Written as DNA, the CDR3 is TGTGCCAGCAGCTTACCGACCACAGGGTCCCCTGGAAACACCATATATTTT. Translation gives CASSLPTTGSPGNTIYF.

This clonotype was recorded at least ten times. V usage is TRBV5-5 and J usage is TRBJ1-6, with D perhaps matching TRBD1 (6 bases). This CDR3 contains 15 residues. V was pared by 4 bases and J by 6 bases, with 14 bases between. Germline CDR1 reads SGHKS; CDR2 reads YYEKEE (reference sequence). The CDR3 DNA follows: TGTGCCAGCAGCCTATATCAGGGGTTTAATTCACCCCTCCACTTT. This codes for CASSLYQGFNSPLHF.

This clonotype was seen a few times. The chain combines TRBV20-1 with TRBJ2-4, with D possibly being TRBD1 (5 bases). In germline, CDR1 is DFQATT, CDR2 SNEGSKA (reference sequence). There are 14 residues in the CDR3. V was shortened by 3 bases and J by 3 bases, with 12 bases between the two germline ends. The CDR3 DNA sequence: TGCAGTGCTAGTGGGGCTGTTGGCAAAAACATTCAGTACTTC. Translation gives CSASGAVGKNIQYF.

The J gene is TRBJ2-2, the V gene TRBV7-3; D uncertain. The CDR3 spans 12 residues. CDR1 and CDR2 (germline): SGHTA, FQGTGA. With 8 bases removed from V and 6 bases from J, the gap between germline ends came to 10 bases. The CDR3 DNA reads TGTGCCAGCGCATATGGCCCCGGGGAGCTGTTTTTT. Its translation: CASAYGPGELFF.

This clonotype was recorded a few times. The rearrangement uses TRBV9 and TRBJ2-6; D ambiguous. The CDR3 totals 15 residues. V was cut by 0 bases and J by 0 bases, with 4 bases left in between. In germline, CDR1 is SGDLS, CDR2 YYNGEE. The CDR3 DNA reads as TGTGCCAGCAGCGTAGCGTACTCTGGGGCCAACGTCCTGACTTTC. It translates to CASSVAYSGANVLTF.

The rearrangement links TRBV5-1 to TRBJ2-1, with D possibly being TRBD1 or TRBD2 (6 bases each). This CDR3 has 13 residues. Germline values: CDR1 SGHRS, CDR2 YFSETQ. V dropped 0 bases and J dropped 15 bases, with 16 bases sitting between them. The CDR3, as DNA: TGCGCCAGCAGCTTGGACAGGGTAGCGGACCTGTTCTTC. Its translation is CASSLDRVADLFF.

This clonotype appeared many times. In DNA, the CDR3 is TGTGCCAGCAGTGAGGGACTAGCGGGAGTTGATGAGCAGTTCTTC. Amino acid sequence: CASSEGLAGVDEQFF. The V gene is TRBV6-1, the J gene TRBJ2-1, with 14 bases that match TRBD2. There are 15 residues in the CDR3. The germline V gene encodes CDR1 MNHNS and CDR2 SASEGT. V gave up 3 bases and J gave up 8 bases; unmatched junction bases: 3.